This entry lists 6 T cell receptor beta chains sequenced from one sample in a study of blood T cells in healthy people across ages. For the second PCR, which ran for roughly 7 to 11 cycles, a sample-barcoded 5' primer and a J-beta primer mix were used. TCRdb redid the calling of the 5' RACE reads with MiXCR, one entry per CDR3 protein. The data hold hundreds of thousands of distinct CDR3 sequences, with about three fifths observed a single time. The sequencing sample was made of blood. The receptors shown here come from a man between 25 and 39 years old in good health.

CDR3 sequence: CSVEGSGRASYEQYF. The CDR3 DNA sequence: TGCAGCGTTGAGGGGTCGGGGAGGGCTTCCTACGAGCAGTACTTC. This rearrangement joins TRBV29-1 to TRBJ2-7; 7 nucleotides agree with TRBD2. CDR3 length: 15 amino acids. J lost 1 base, V lost 3 bases, and 9 bases had no gene match. From germline, CDR1 is SQVTM and CDR2 ANQGSEA.

In this sample, this clonotype turned up a few times. The V call is TRBV25-1, the J call TRBJ2-5; no clear D. The J call is uncertain, as TRBJ2-7 better fits the DNA end. The length of the CDR3 is 11 residues. The germline V gene encodes CDR1 MGHDK and CDR2 SYGVNS. CDR3 DNA sequence: TGTGCCAGCAATACCCACTACGAGCAGTACTTC. This sequence encodes CASNTHYEQYF.

The chain uses TRBV12-3 or TRBV12-4 and TRBJ2-3; D not resolved. The CDR3 loop spans 14 amino acids. The V end lost 2 bases, the J end lost 3 bases, and 9 bases lay between the germline ends. The CDR3 region has the DNA TGTGCCAGCAGTTTAAGAGAGTGGACAGATACGCAGTATTTT. Protein sequence: CASSLREWTDTQYF.

The rearrangement links TRBV20-1 to TRBJ2-4, with D perhaps matching TRBD2 (6 bases). The DNA end is a closer match to TRBJ2-7, so the J assignment may be wrong. Germline CDR1 DFQATT, CDR2 SNEGSKA (reference sequence). The CDR3 has 15 residues. In DNA form, the CDR3 reads TGCAGTGCCTCGGGAAGCGGGCGGGTTTCTTACGAGCAGTACTTC. As protein: CSASGSGRVSYEQYF.

The rearrangement uses TRBV7-2 and TRBJ2-7, with TRBD2 identical over 9 bases. The length of the CDR3 is 15 residues. Trimming removed 6 bases from V and 4 bases from J; junction bases left unmatched: 10. Looked up from germline, CDR1 is SGHTA and CDR2 is FQGNSA. The CDR3 loop reads CASSPIAGARYEQYF. As DNA, the CDR3 is TGTGCCAGCAGTCCGATAGCGGGGGCGAGGTACGAGCAGTACTTC.

This clonotype occurred many times. CDR3 loop: CASSQDPGLEETQYF. CDR3 DNA: TGTGCCAGCAGCCAAGACCCTGGACTAGAAGAGACCCAGTACTTC. The chain combines TRBV4-2 with TRBJ2-5; TRBD2 agrees at 7 bases. The V gene's germline CDR1 is LGHNA and CDR2 YNFKEQ. V was clipped by 0 bases and J by 3 bases; unmatched bases: 4. There are 15 residues in the CDR3.